This record looks at one TCR beta chain sequence and its context. These data belong to a study of blood T cell repertoires in COVID-19. Study in general: Sources were T cells, B-cell-depleted T cells, or PBMCs; the material itself was cDNA or gDNA.

The CDR3 is made up of 14 amino acids. Germline loops: CDR1 SGHAT, CDR2 FQNNGV. After removal of 6 bases from V and 3 bases from J, the junction contained 5 bases not matched to a gene. Cohort allocation depended upon clinical history that participants reported. Each recovered donor of Cohort 3 presented with two negative PCRs, clearance, or symptom resolution. Assay used: immunoSEQ multiplex PCR; TCRdb lists only in-frame clones, some missing. The sample shows 140,000 or so clones, about 87% of them seen only once. This clonotype was sampled from a man in his 60s who had recovered from COVID-19. Sequencing used PBMCs or T cells enriched from blood (not recorded which). The rearrangement joins TRBV11-2 to TRBJ1-2; 9 nucleotides line up with TRBD1. The DNA of the CDR3 is TGTGCCAGCAGACAAACAGGGGGCGACTATGGCTACACCTTC. It encodes CASRQTGGDYGYTF.